One sample yielded the 22 T cell receptor beta chains listed below, sequenced in a study of T cell responses to AZD1222 COVID-19 vaccine. Sequenced by immunoSEQ multiplex PCR; TCRdb stores in-frame clones only, minus some. The sample lists about 140,000 clones; 90% were seen once. Here the sequenced sample was peripheral blood, taken 28 days after the second AZD1222 dose. All receptors come from an adult who received the AZD1222 COVID-19 vaccine.

The rearrangement uses TRBV18 and TRBJ1-6; no reliable D call. Per germline, CDR1 KGHSH and CDR2 LQKENI. The ends were cut back, 2 bases at V and 7 bases at J, with 12 bases in the middle. CDR3 length equals 15 residues. Here the CDR3 DNA reads TGTGCCAGCTCACCAAAGGAGGGAAGCAATTCACCCCTCCACTTT. It codes for CASSPKEGSNSPLHF.

The chain combines TRBV9 with TRBJ2-7, with D perhaps assigned TRBD1 or TRBD2 (5 bases each). This CDR3 comprises 12 residues. Germline loops: CDR1 SGDLS, CDR2 YYNGEE. V was clipped by 6 bases and J by 7 bases, with 14 bases between them. DNA of the CDR3: TGTGCCAGCACCAGGGAACGGGGAGAGCAGTACTTC. Its translation: CASTRERGEQYF.

Worth noting for this clone: At the DNA level, this CDR3 is encoded by other sequences in the same sample as well. This chain connects TRBV3-1 (or the pseudogene TRBV3-2) to TRBJ1-5, with TRBD1 matching 11 bases. This CDR3 has 15 residues. The junction had 5 bases not matched to a gene; V was cut back by 6 bases and J by 4 bases. Per germline, CDR1 LGHDT and CDR2 YNNKEL (reference sequence). Written as DNA, the CDR3 is TGTGCCAGCAGTCTAGGGACAGGGGGTAATCAGCCCCAGCATTTT. It specifies CASSLGTGGNQPQHF.

This clone was observed once. The J gene is TRBJ1-5, the V gene TRBV6-5; 7 bases are a match to TRBD1. Germline CDR1 MNHEY, CDR2 SVGAGI. Trimming at V came to 6 bases and at J to 3 bases, leaving 2 bases not matched to a gene. The CDR3 is 13 residues long. CDR3 region: CASRQGFNQPQHF. DNA for the CDR3: TGTGCCAGCAGACAGGGGTTCAATCAGCCCCAGCATTTT.

This chain connects TRBV3-1 (or the pseudogene TRBV3-2) to TRBJ2-1, with D perhaps TRBD2 (6 bases). This CDR3 has 12 amino acids. Trimming left V 3 bases short and J 8 bases short, with 8 bases between. CDR1 LGHDT and CDR2 YNNKEL come from the germline V gene (reference sequence). CDR3 region: CASSQTSDEQFF. As DNA, the CDR3 is TGTGCCAGCAGCCAGACTAGTGATGAGCAGTTCTTC.

The genes are TRBV6-2 or TRBV6-3 and TRBJ1-1; 8 positions match TRBD1. Germline V gene data show CDR1 as MNHEY and CDR2 as SVGEGT. V shed 6 bases and J 6 bases; nucleotides not matched to a gene: 12. The CDR3 has 15 residues. The CDR3 loop reads CASSADRGFVAEAFF. The CDR3 DNA is TGTGCCAGCAGCGCCGACAGGGGATTCGTCGCTGAAGCTTTCTTT.

The chain links TRBV6-1 to TRBJ2-3; no definite D call. This CDR3 spans 18 amino acids. Germline values: CDR1 MNHNS, CDR2 SASEGT. Between the trimmed V and J ends, which lost 2 bases and 5 bases, there was a span of 23 bases. The CDR3 region is CASSESLPTLLSGDTQYF. The CDR3 DNA follows: TGTGCCAGCAGTGAATCTCTCCCGACTCTTTTATCCGGAGATACGCAGTATTTT.

V gene TRBV3-1 (or the pseudogene TRBV3-2) combines with J gene TRBJ1-4; no clear D. CDR3 length: 15 residues. The V gene lost 3 bases and the J gene lost 4 bases, with 12 bases spanning the gap. Germline V lookup: CDR1 LGHDT, CDR2 YNNKEL (reference sequence). CDR3 amino acids: CASSQVGLNNEKLFF. The CDR3 bases are TGTGCCAGCAGCCAGGTCGGACTGAATAATGAAAAACTGTTTTTT.

The rearrangement joins TRBV9 to TRBJ2-3; D unclear. This CDR3 is 13 amino acids long. Germline V gene data show CDR1 as SGDLS and CDR2 as YYNGEE. Trimming cost V 3 bases and J 4 bases, with 9 bases left between them. The CDR3 DNA is TGTGCCAGCAGCGCACTGAGGTCAGATACGCAGTATTTT. As protein: CASSALRSDTQYF.

The V gene is TRBV9, the J gene TRBJ2-5, with a possible D match to TRBD2 (6 bases). Germline V lookup: CDR1 SGDLS, CDR2 YYNGEE. The V gene lost 4 bases and the J gene lost 7 bases, with 17 bases spanning the gap. This CDR3 is 14 amino acids long. The CDR3 here is CASSSRAGSGTQYF. CDR3 nucleotide sequence: TGTGCCAGCAGCTCTCGGGCGGGGTCGGGGACCCAGTACTTC. Together with reference TRBV9 and TRBJ2-5, the CDR3 gives the full variable domain: DSGVTQTPKHLITATGQRVTLRCSPRSGDLSVYWYQQSLDQGLQFLIQYYNGEERAKGNILERFSAQQFPDLHSELNLSSLELGDSALYFCASSSRAGSGTQYFGPGTRLLVL.

The V gene is TRBV6-4, the J gene TRBJ2-2, with a tentative D call TRBD1 (6 bases). The CDR3 contains 14 residues. Germline V CDR1 and CDR2: MRHNA, SNTAGT. V lost 10 bases and J 0 bases, leaving 12 bases between the germline ends. CDR3 sequence: CATGQASNTGELFF. In DNA, the CDR3 is TGTGCCACGGGACAAGCCTCGAACACCGGGGAGCTGTTTTTT.

The chain combines TRBV28 with TRBJ2-7; D is ambiguous. The V end was cut by 11 bases, the J end by 2 bases, with 16 bases between. This CDR3 comprises 13 residues. Germline V gives CDR1 MDHEN, CDR2 SYDVKM. CDR3 DNA: TGTGCCTTGCCGAGACGTAATGCCTACGAGCAGTACTTC. It specifies CALPRRNAYEQYF.

This sequence joins TRBV7-9 and TRBJ1-4; no reliable D call. Trimming removed 4 bases at V and 1 base at J, with 7 bases between. This CDR3 region has 14 residues. Germline assignment: CDR1 SEHNR and CDR2 FQNEAQ (reference sequence). The CDR3 nucleotides are TGTGCCAGCAGCTCGGACGGAACTAATGAAAAACTGTTTTTT. Translating gives CASSSDGTNEKLFF. Supplemented by reference TRBV7-9 and TRBJ1-4, the full variable domain reads DTGVSQNPRHKITKRGQNVTFRCDPISEHNRLYWYRQTLGQGPEFLTYFQNEAQLEKSRLLSDRFSAERPKGSFSTLEIQRTEQGDSAMYLCASSSDGTNEKLFFGSGTQLSVL.

Ten or more counts support this clone. The chain couples TRBV29-1 to TRBJ2-2; 12 bases map to TRBD2. CDR3 size: 14 residues. Germline V lookup: CDR1 SQVTM, CDR2 ANQGSEA. V lost 5 bases and J lost 3; bases outside the gene matches: 1. In DNA, the CDR3 is TGCAGCGTTCGGACTAGCGGGGACACCGGGGAGCTGTTTTTT. This sequence encodes CSVRTSGDTGELFF.

This clone was counted only a few times. The V gene is TRBV6-4, the J gene TRBJ2-2; D not resolved. Looked up from germline, CDR1 is MRHNA and CDR2 is SNTAGT. CDR3 length: 13 amino acids. V was shortened by 0 bases and J by 4 bases, with 3 bases between the two germline ends. CDR3 protein: CASSDSSTGELFF. CDR3 DNA sequence: TGTGCCAGCAGTGACTCGAGCACCGGGGAGCTGTTTTTT.

The DNA for the CDR3 is TGTGCCAGCTCACCACCGTCGGTAGCTAACTATGGCTACACCTTC. It encodes CASSPPSVANYGYTF. The V call is TRBV18, the J call TRBJ1-2, with D hard to call. Germline loops: CDR1 KGHSH, CDR2 LQKENI. The V gene lost 0 bases and the J gene lost 0 bases, with 8 bases spanning the gap. The CDR3 sequence is 15 residues long.

J is TRBJ1-2 and V is TRBV27; 7 bases are a match to TRBD1. Germline-derived CDR1 and CDR2 are MNHEY and SMNVEV (reference sequence). The CDR3 covers 13 residues. Trimming at V came to 8 bases and at J to 6 bases, leaving 9 bases not matched to a gene. CDR3 nucleotides: TGTGCCAGCCCCCAGGGGGATAAGGATGGCTACACCTTC. It encodes CASPQGDKDGYTF.

Turning to this clone: Other DNA sequences in the sample encode the same CDR3. This chain connects TRBV6-2 or TRBV6-3 to TRBJ2-7; D is perhaps TRBD1 (6 bases). The V end lost 6 bases, the J end lost 0 bases, and 9 bases lay between the germline ends. Per the germline V gene, CDR1 is MNHEY and CDR2 is SVGEGT. This CDR3 has 13 residues. The CDR3, as DNA: TGTGCCAGCAGCACAGGGAGCTCCTACGAGCAGTACTTC. It yields the protein CASSTGSSYEQYF.

This chain uses TRBV7-9 with TRBJ1-2; maybe TRBD1 (5 bases). V lost 2 bases and J lost 5, with 9 bases in between. The CDR3 runs 13 residues. Germline values: CDR1 SEHNR, CDR2 FQNEAQ (reference sequence). CDR3 region: CASSLLGDYGYTF. The DNA of the CDR3 is TGTGCCAGCAGCTTATTGGGGGATTATGGCTACACCTTC.

V and J are TRBV11-2 and TRBJ2-1, with no clear D. The length of the CDR3 is 13 residues. From germline, CDR1 is SGHAT and CDR2 FQNNGV. The ends were cut back, 0 bases at V and 10 bases at J, with 10 bases in the middle. CDR3 in DNA: TGTGCCAGCAGCTTAGATAGGAGAGGAGAGCAGTTCTTC. Its translation: CASSLDRRGEQFF.

The gene calls are TRBV4-2 and TRBJ2-3; 7 nucleotides match TRBD1. The CDR3 sequence is 18 residues long. Per the germline V gene, CDR1 is LGHNA and CDR2 is YNFKEQ. V lost 4 bases to trimming and J lost 0 bases; unmatched junction nucleotides: 13. CDR3 sequence reads: CASSLGTATASSTDTQYF. The CDR3 bases are TGTGCCAGCAGCCTCGGGACAGCGACTGCCTCTAGCACAGATACGCAGTATTTT.

Remarks on this clone: The sample has other DNA sequences that encode this CDR3 too. CDR3 bases: TGCGCCAGCAGCTCTGCAGGGGGTTACACTGAAGCTTTCTTT. Translating gives CASSSAGGYTEAFF. This chain connects TRBV5-1 to TRBJ1-1, with 7 positions matching TRBD1. V lost 3 bases to trimming and J lost 3 bases; unmatched junction nucleotides: 5. This CDR3 has 14 residues. Looked up from germline, CDR1 is SGHRS and CDR2 is YFSETQ. The whole variable domain, filled in from reference TRBV5-1 and TRBJ1-1, reads KAGVTQTPRYLIKTRGQQVTLSCSPISGHRSVSWYQQTPGQGLQFLFEYFSETQRNKGNFPGRFSGRQFSNSRSEMNVSTLELGDSALYLCASSSAGGYTEAFFGQGTRLTVV.